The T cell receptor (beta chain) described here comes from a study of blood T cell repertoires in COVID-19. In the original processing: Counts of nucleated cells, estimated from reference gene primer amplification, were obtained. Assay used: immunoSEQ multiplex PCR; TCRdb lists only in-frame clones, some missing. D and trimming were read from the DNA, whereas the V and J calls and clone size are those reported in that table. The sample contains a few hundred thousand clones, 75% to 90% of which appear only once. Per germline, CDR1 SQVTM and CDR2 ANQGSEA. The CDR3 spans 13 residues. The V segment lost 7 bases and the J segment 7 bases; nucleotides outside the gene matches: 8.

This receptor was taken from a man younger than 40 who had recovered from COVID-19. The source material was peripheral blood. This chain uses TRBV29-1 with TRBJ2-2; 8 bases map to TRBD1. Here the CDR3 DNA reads TGCAGCGGACGGCGACAGGGGAACGGGGAGCTGTTTTTT. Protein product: CSGRRQGNGELFF.